What follows are 28 T cell receptor beta chains derived from one specimen sequenced in a study of shared clonotypes between healthy human individuals. Clones were read by immunoSEQ multiplex PCR, and TCRdb kept only the in-frame ones, dropping some. Of some 2,400,000 clones in the sample, approximately 94% were seen once. Material for sequencing was naive CD4+ T cells sorted from blood. Subset meaning: CD45RA+ positively selected. The source of these receptors is a man between 18 and 29 years old in good health.

The chain combines TRBV28 with TRBJ2-1; a possible D gene is TRBD2 (5 bases). The CDR3 loop spans 12 amino acids. Germline CDR1 and CDR2: MDHEN and SYDVKM. V lost 8 bases and J 10 bases, leaving 15 bases between the germline ends. In DNA form, the CDR3 reads TGTGCCAGCGGGAGCGCGGCGAGGGAGCAGTTCTTC. It translates to CASGSAAREQFF.

This chain links TRBV6-1 with TRBJ2-1, with 14 positions matching TRBD2. With V trimmed by 4 bases and J by 0 bases, 5 bases remained unmatched. CDR1 and CDR2 (germline): MNHNS, SASEGT. There are 18 residues in the CDR3. This chain's CDR3 is CASSGLAGGVSSYNEQFF. Written as DNA, the CDR3 is TGTGCCAGCAGTGGACTAGCGGGAGGGGTAAGCTCCTACAATGAGCAGTTCTTC.

This chain uses TRBV10-2 with TRBJ2-3, with 12 bases aligning to TRBD2. Germline lookup yields CDR1 WSHSY and CDR2 SAAADI. V gave up 4 bases and J gave up 3 bases; unmatched junction bases: 2. The length of the CDR3 is 15 residues. CDR3 in DNA: TGCGCCAGCAGTGTTCTAGCGGGGGGGACAGATACGCAGTATTTT. Residues: CASSVLAGGTDTQYF.

This rearrangement joins TRBV11-2 to TRBJ2-5, with D possibly TRBD1 on 6 matching bases. Deletions cut 4 bases from V and 0 bases from J, with 9 bases between. The CDR3 has 14 residues. Germline lookup yields CDR1 SGHAT and CDR2 FQNNGV. The CDR3 nucleotides are TGTGCCAGCAGCTCGACAGGCTACCAAGAGACCCAGTACTTC. Protein product: CASSSTGYQETQYF.

V and J are TRBV7-2 and TRBJ2-7, with 11 bases aligning to TRBD1. V shed 7 bases and J 4 bases; nucleotides not matched to a gene: 9. CDR3 size: 15 residues. Germline V lookup: CDR1 SGHTA, CDR2 FQGNSA. DNA of the CDR3: TGTGCCAGCACCCGAGGGGGACAGGGGGGATACGAGCAGTACTTC. Amino acid sequence: CASTRGGQGGYEQYF. The variable domain in full, with the rest retrieved from reference TRBV7-2 and TRBJ2-7, is GAGVSQSPSNKVTEKGKDVELRCDPISGHTALYWYRQSLGQGLEFLIYFQGNSAPDKSGLPSDRFSAERTGGSVSTLTIQRTQQEDSAVYLCASTRGGQGGYEQYFGPGTRLTVT.

The chain has TRBV2 and TRBJ2-5; 7 nucleotides align to TRBD2. The CDR3 is 17 amino acids. Germline V gene sequence: CDR1 SNHLY, CDR2 FYNNEI. Trimming took 6 bases from V and 5 from J; bases not matched to a gene: 18. The CDR3 nucleotides are TGTGCCAGCAGCGACCGCCTGCTTTCCGGGACTATGGAGACCCAGTACTTC. It codes for CASSDRLLSGTMETQYF. The whole variable domain, filled in from reference TRBV2 and TRBJ2-5, reads EPEVTQTPSHQVTQMGQEVILRCVPISNHLYFYWYRQILGQKVEFLVSFYNNEISEKSEIFDDQFSVERPDGSNFTLKIRSTKLEDSAMYFCASSDRLLSGTMETQYFGPGTRLLVL.

This rearrangement joins TRBV2 to TRBJ1-2, with 7 bases that match TRBD1. V trimming: 5 bases; J trimming: 3 bases; junction bases outside the gene matches: 3. This CDR3 is built from 13 residues. Germline CDR1 SNHLY, CDR2 FYNNEI. For the CDR3, the DNA is TGTGCCAGCAGTTCTGACAGGGACTATGGCTACACCTTC. It translates to CASSSDRDYGYTF.

This sequence joins TRBV6-5 and TRBJ2-5; D not certain. Trimming removed 0 bases at V and 4 bases at J, with 9 bases between. Germline V gene data show CDR1 as MNHEY and CDR2 as SVGAGI. The CDR3 spans 14 residues. This CDR3 reads CASSYSFLGETQYF. DNA for the CDR3: TGTGCCAGCAGTTACTCTTTTCTTGGAGAGACCCAGTACTTC.

The count of this clone is one. The chain employs TRBV5-6 and TRBJ1-5; TRBD1 is a possible D gene (5 bases). Trimming took off 0 bases at V and 3 bases at J, with 10 bases between the two ends. Germline assignment: CDR1 SGHDT and CDR2 YYEEEE. The CDR3 runs 15 residues. The CDR3 here is CASSLGVGDNQPQHF. The CDR3 bases are TGTGCCAGCAGCTTGGGGGTAGGGGACAATCAGCCCCAGCATTTT.

This chain joins TRBV29-1 and TRBJ1-2; D possibly corresponds to TRBD1 (5 bases). Trimming took 4 bases from V and 0 from J, leaving 9 bases between them. The CDR3 has 13 amino acids. Germline values: CDR1 SQVTM, CDR2 ANQGSEA. This chain's CDR3 is CSVGGATNYGYTF. DNA for the CDR3: TGCAGCGTTGGTGGGGCCACTAACTATGGCTACACCTTC. Full variable domain (rest looked up from reference TRBV29-1 and TRBJ1-2): SAVISQKPSRDICQRGTSLTIQCQVDSQVTMMFWYRQQPGQSLTLIATANQGSEATYESGFVIDKFPISRPNLTFSTLTVSNMSPEDSSIYLCSVGGATNYGYTFGSGTRLTVV.

This chain connects TRBV2 to TRBJ2-1, with D perhaps matching TRBD1 (6 bases). CDR3 length: 15 amino acids. The germline gives CDR1 SNHLY, CDR2 FYNNEI. The V end was cut by 8 bases, the J end by 0 bases, with 14 bases between. Written as DNA, the CDR3 is TGTGCCAGCGACACGGTGGACAGCTCCTACAATGAGCAGTTCTTC. It specifies CASDTVDSSYNEQFF.

The gene calls are TRBV5-6 and TRBJ1-1; TRBD1 might be the D (5 bases). Per germline, CDR1 SGHDT and CDR2 YYEEEE. The ends were cut back, 4 bases at V and 0 bases at J, with 22 bases in the middle. This CDR3 comprises 18 residues. The CDR3 sequence: CASSLGRGGATMNTEAFF. CDR3 nucleotide sequence: TGTGCCAGCAGCCTGGGACGGGGAGGAGCGACCATGAACACTGAAGCTTTCTTT.

The chain links TRBV28 to TRBJ2-7; 7 bases are a match to TRBD1. CDR1 MDHEN and CDR2 SYDVKM come from the germline V gene. The trim removed 5 bases at V and 5 bases at J, leaving 12 bases unmatched. This CDR3 spans 15 amino acids. CDR3 nucleotides: TGTGCCAGCAGTGGGTCGGGCAGGGGGTTGGACGAGCAGTACTTC. Translation gives CASSGSGRGLDEQYF.

This clone was seen just once. This sample includes further DNA sequences coding for the same CDR3. The rearrangement joins TRBV9 to TRBJ2-3; the D is unclear. Germline CDR1 is SGDLS and CDR2 is YYNGEE. Between the trimmed V and J ends, which lost 0 bases and 1 base, there was a span of 9 bases. The CDR3 covers 15 residues. The CDR3 region has the DNA TGTGCCAGCAGCGTAGCAGGACGAGGCACAGATACGCAGTATTTT. Its translation: CASSVAGRGTDTQYF.

The chain carries TRBV7-6 and TRBJ1-3; no definite D call. Germline-derived CDR1 and CDR2 are SGHVS and FNYEAQ. The CDR3 covers 19 residues. Trimming removed 0 bases from V and 0 bases from J, with 18 bases in between. The CDR3 protein is CASSLARRVAESSGNTIYF. The CDR3 region has the DNA TGTGCCAGCAGCTTAGCGCGCAGAGTAGCCGAGAGCTCTGGAAACACCATATATTTT.

The chain combines TRBV6-1 with TRBJ1-3; D may be TRBD1 (5 bases). The germline CDR1 and CDR2 sequences are MNHNS and SASEGT. V was cut by 6 bases and J by 2 bases, with 5 bases left in between. The CDR3 spans 12 residues. This chain's CDR3 is CASRQAGNTIYF. The CDR3 DNA follows: TGTGCCAGCAGACAGGCTGGAAACACCATATATTTT.

Points on this clone: Other nucleotide sequences in the sample specify the same CDR3. This chain links TRBV27 with TRBJ2-5, with D tentatively TRBD2 (5 bases). The V gene's germline CDR1 is MNHEY and CDR2 SMNVEV (reference sequence). CDR3 length equals 13 residues. V was clipped by 2 bases and J by 2 bases, with 6 bases between them. The CDR3, as DNA: TGTGCCAGCAGTTTACGGGGACAAGAGACCCAGTACTTC. This translates into CASSLRGQETQYF.

This rearrangement joins TRBV2 to TRBJ2-3, with a weak D call TRBD1 (5 bases). CDR3 length equals 13 residues. Germline V gives CDR1 SNHLY, CDR2 FYNNEI. The V gene lost 5 bases and the J gene lost 6 bases, with 12 bases spanning the gap. The CDR3 bases are TGTGCCAGCAGTAGGGGCCGCGCGGATACGCAGTATTTT. It is translated as CASSRGRADTQYF. Filled out from reference TRBV2 and TRBJ2-3, the complete variable domain reads EPEVTQTPSHQVTQMGQEVILRCVPISNHLYFYWYRQILGQKVEFLVSFYNNEISEKSEIFDDQFSVERPDGSNFTLKIRSTKLEDSAMYFCASSRGRADTQYFGPGTRLTVL.

This sequence joins TRBV10-3 and TRBJ2-1, with D possibly matching TRBD2 (5 bases). The CDR3 runs to 12 residues. The germline V gene encodes CDR1 ENHRY and CDR2 SYGVKD. Trimming cost V 6 bases and J 3 bases, with 6 bases left between them. This chain's CDR3 is CAISDYYNEQFF. The CDR3 DNA follows: TGTGCCATCAGCGACTACTACAATGAGCAGTTCTTC.

The chain couples TRBV29-1 to TRBJ1-1; TRBD1 matches 8 bases. V dropped 3 bases and J dropped 1; count of bases not matched to a gene: 4. The CDR3 spans 14 residues. Germline V gives CDR1 SQVTM, CDR2 ANQGSEA. CDR3 coding DNA: TGCAGCGTTGATCTTACAGGGGGGAACACTGAAGCTTTCTTT. It encodes CSVDLTGGNTEAFF.

This chain's CDR3 is CASSLDPASGRLYNEQFF. The DNA for the CDR3 is TGTGCCAGCAGCTTAGATCCGGCTAGCGGGCGACTTTACAATGAGCAGTTCTTC. The rearrangement joins TRBV7-8 to TRBJ2-1, with 8 bases matching TRBD2. Trimming at V came to 1 base and at J to 4 bases, leaving 12 bases not matched to a gene. Germline V lookup: CDR1 SGHVS, CDR2 FQNEAQ. The CDR3 runs 18 residues.

The CDR3 is CASSDRANNQPQHF. For the CDR3, the DNA is TGTGCCAGTAGTGACAGGGCTAACAATCAGCCCCAGCATTTT. The chain couples TRBV19 to TRBJ1-5, with 7 bases identical to TRBD1. The CDR3 length is 14 residues. V shed 5 bases, J shed 3 bases, and the junction held 4 bases outside the gene matches. Germline-derived CDR1 and CDR2 are LNHDA and SQIVND (reference sequence). The variable domain in full, completed from reference TRBV19 and TRBJ1-5, reads DGGITQSPKYLFRKEGQNVTLSCEQNLNHDAMYWYRQDPGQGLRLIYYSQIVNDFQKGDIAEGYSVSREKKESFPLTVTSAQKNPTAFYLCASSDRANNQPQHFGDGTRLSIL.

CDR3 nucleotide sequence: TGTGCCAGCAGACGGACTAGCGGGAACACCGGGGAGCTGTTTTTT. It is translated as CASRRTSGNTGELFF. The chain employs TRBV2 and TRBJ2-2, with 10 bases matching TRBD2. CDR3 length: 15 residues. Germline CDR1 SNHLY, CDR2 FYNNEI. With V trimmed by 6 bases and J by 1 base, 2 bases remained unmatched.

This sequence joins TRBV9 and TRBJ2-6, with a tentative D call TRBD1 (5 bases). This CDR3 is built from 17 residues. Germline V gene data show CDR1 as SGDLS and CDR2 as YYNGEE. V was pared by 0 bases and J by 0 bases, with 10 bases between. The CDR3 DNA reads TGTGCCAGCAGCGTAGCTAGACAGCGCTCTGGGGCCAACGTCCTGACTTTC. It encodes CASSVARQRSGANVLTF.

V and J are TRBV6-5 and TRBJ1-2, with a weak D call TRBD1 (6 bases). V lost 11 bases to trimming and J lost 3 bases, with 10 bases between them. Germline V gene data show CDR1 as MNHEY and CDR2 as SVGAGI. This CDR3 region has 11 residues. The CDR3, as DNA: TGTGCCGCACAGGGTTACTATGGCTACACCTTC. It is translated as CAAQGYYGYTF.

V is TRBV5-5 and J is TRBJ2-3, with TRBD2 matching 12 bases. The V and J ends lost 2 bases and 5 bases, in that order; junction bases with no gene match: 6. Per germline, CDR1 SGHKS and CDR2 YYEKEE (reference sequence). This CDR3 has 16 amino acids. CDR3 nucleotides: TGTGCCAGCAGCTTTCCTGCTAGCGGGGGGGTAGATACGCAGTATTTT. Protein sequence: CASSFPASGGVDTQYF.

This clone was recorded once. This rearrangement joins TRBV7-6 to TRBJ2-7; tentatively, D is TRBD1 or TRBD2 (5 bases each). The germline V gene has CDR1 SGHVS and CDR2 FNYEAQ. This CDR3 comprises 14 residues. V was shortened by 5 bases and J by 4 bases, with 15 bases between the two germline ends. CDR3 DNA sequence: TGTGCCAGCAGCCGTACCTCCGGGGCATACGAGCAGTACTTC. Translated: CASSRTSGAYEQYF.

The chain has TRBV5-1 and TRBJ1-2, with 8 bases aligning to TRBD1. CDR1 and CDR2 (germline): SGHRS, YFSETQ. The CDR3 runs 15 residues. After removal of 4 bases from V and 3 bases from J, the junction contained 8 bases not matched to a gene. Written as DNA, the CDR3 is TGCGCCAGCAGCATGACGGACAGGGCAGACTATGGCTACACCTTC. Its translation: CASSMTDRADYGYTF.